These T cell receptor beta chains were read from a single sample in a study of low-dose radiotherapy and immunotherapy resistance in tumors. Each CDR3 protein is one row after TCRdb ran MiXCR on the reads. This table holds 39,000 or so distinct CDR3 sequences, about 20% found once. This material consisted of PBMCs, taken after low-dose radiotherapy plus immunotherapy. The receptors shown here come from a female donor with ovarian cancer. CDR3s leave out the opening cysteine and the closing phenylalanine or tryptophan.

V: TRBV28; J: TRBJ2-1; CDR3: ASTQSGAGNNEQF
V: TRBV7-9; J: TRBJ1-1; CDR3: ASSSLGTGQNVGTEAF
V: TRBV5-4; J: TRBJ2-6; CDR3: ASSHSGRAGSGANVLT
V: TRBV9; J: TRBJ1-4; CDR3: ASSPRQATNEKLF
V: TRBV19; J: TRBJ1-1; CDR3: ASTLTLATEAF
V: TRBV5-1; J: TRBJ2-5; CDR3: ASSGDAGGTQY
V: TRBV24-1; J: TRBJ1-4; CDR3: ASIGGDGATNEKLFF
V: TRBV6-6; J: TRBJ1-2; CDR3: ASHGGSGYT
V: TRBV12-3/TRBV12-4; J: TRBJ2-3; CDR3: ASSWDSGELSTDTQY
V: TRBV12-3/TRBV12-4; J: TRBJ1-5; CDR3: ASRLGGLGNQPQH
V: TRBV6-5; J: TRBJ2-3; CDR3: ASSYSALAGGIADTQY
V: TRBV3-1; J: TRBJ2-3; CDR3: ASSHRAGNTDTQY
V: TRBV19; J: TRBJ1-3; CDR3: ASSQLSSGNTIY
V: TRBV28; J: TRBJ2-2; CDR3: ASRGPERVGELF
V: TRBV6-5; J: TRBJ2-5; CDR3: ASSRTSGGRETQY
V: TRBV5-8; J: TRBJ1-5; CDR3: ASSGGTALNQPQH
V: TRBV7-9; J: TRBJ1-2; CDR3: ASTRGEQVGYT
V: TRBV5-4; J: TRBJ2-4; CDR3: ASSLSSFRGAKNIQY
V: TRBV12-3/TRBV12-4; J: TRBJ2-7; CDR3: ASSIAGTSYEQY
V: TRBV27; J: TRBJ2-7; CDR3: ASSFVAGGLNEQY
V: TRBV6-5; J: TRBJ2-3; CDR3: ASGRAADTQY
V: TRBV28; J: TRBJ2-3; CDR3: ASSFRTAIDGTDTQY
V: TRBV20-1; J: TRBJ2-3; CDR3: SASIGGTDTQY
V: TRBV28; J: TRBJ2-3; CDR3: ASRSRDRLD
V: TRBV7-9; J: TRBJ1-4; CDR3: ASSYSGRTVSNEKLLF
V: TRBV18; J: TRBJ2-2; CDR3: ASSPPGLTGELF
V: TRBV2; J: TRBJ2-7; CDR3: ASNDRGPYEQY
V: TRBV9; J: TRBJ1-6; CDR3: ASTDRPNSPLH
V: TRBV2; J: TRBJ2-7; CDR3: ASSGAHGRSYEQY
V: TRBV4-1; J: TRBJ2-7; CDR3: ASSQGSGNRYEQY
V: TRBV5-1; J: TRBJ2-1; CDR3: ASSLGLGLAGVNEQF
V: TRBV20-1; J: TRBJ2-7; CDR3: SGYRATYEQY
V: TRBV19; J: TRBJ2-1; CDR3: ASRGGTGSMNEQF
V: TRBV30; J: TRBJ2-5; CDR3: AWRKASGGDYKETQY
V: TRBV5-6; J: TRBJ2-1; CDR3: ASSGGVGRWYNEQF
V: TRBV9; J: TRBJ2-2; CDR3: ASSPLGATGTGELF
V: TRBV4-3; J: TRBJ2-3; CDR3: ASSQELRVPQEDTQY
V: TRBV6-4; J: TRBJ2-1; CDR3: ASSDVSGGYNEQF
V: TRBV11-2; J: TRBJ2-3; CDR3: ASSGGTGYTDTQY
V: TRBV19; J: TRBJ1-3; CDR3: ASSMYLIRTGSGNTIY
V: TRBV29-1; J: TRBJ2-7; CDR3: SVGVSVEQY
V: TRBV21-1; J: TRBJ2-1; CDR3: ASTSTGPNKDEQF
V: TRBV2; J: TRBJ2-1; CDR3: ASSAEMRGLTSSYNEQF
V: TRBV12-3/TRBV12-4; J: TRBJ1-6; CDR3: ASSRSQGSYNSPLH
V: TRBV28; J: TRBJ1-2; CDR3: ASSFRGTNYGYT
V: TRBV28; J: TRBJ2-1; CDR3: ASSLGSPGAPNEQF
V: TRBV25-1; J: TRBJ1-1; CDR3: VSSEYPPDAKGAGTEAF
V: TRBV10-3; J: TRBJ1-2; CDR3: AISELAEGGYT
V: TRBV5-1; J: TRBJ2-1; CDR3: ASSLAPLNRGRSYNEQF
V: TRBV20-1; J: TRBJ2-3; CDR3: SALSGRASTDTQY
V: TRBV27; J: TRBJ2-3; CDR3: ASSLWRSGLDTQY
V: TRBV28; J: TRBJ2-1; CDR3: ASLRVRIGNEQF
V: TRBV14; J: TRBJ2-1; CDR3: ASSQGFRESYNEQF
V: TRBV6-2/TRBV6-3; J: TRBJ1-2; CDR3: ASSYAAKRGRGVYGYT
V: TRBV6-2/TRBV6-3; J: TRBJ2-3; CDR3: ASSVPPGTGYADTQY
V: TRBV5-5; J: TRBJ2-7; CDR3: ASSRQEQTYEQY
V: TRBV5-1; J: TRBJ2-2; CDR3: ASSLTGPNSGELF